A single sample gave rise to the 28 T cell receptor beta chains below, sequenced in a study of OX40 agonist ivuxolimab in advanced cancers. Sequencing was performed with immunoSEQ multiplex PCR; in TCRdb, only in-frame clones are kept and a portion is missing. The sample shows 50,000 to 65,000 clones, around nine tenths of them seen only once. The sequences come from CD4+ or CD8+ T cells sorted from blood, collected in a trial of the OX40 agonist ivuxolimab. All receptors come from an adult with an advanced solid tumor such as melanoma, head and neck, liver or kidney cancer.

CDR3 in amino acids: CASSRRPDTQYF. The CDR3 nucleotides are TGTGCCAGCAGTAGGAGGCCAGATACGCAGTATTTT. The chain uses TRBV5-6 and TRBJ2-3; the D gene is possibly TRBD2 (5 bases). Trimming stripped 5 bases from V and 4 bases from J, with 8 bases between. Germline-derived CDR1 and CDR2 are SGHDT and YYEEEE. The CDR3 has 12 amino acids.

The V and J genes are TRBV2 and TRBJ2-3; either TRBD1 or TRBD2 may fit D (5 bases each). The CDR3 sequence is 13 residues long. V was shortened by 5 bases and J by 6 bases, with 12 bases between the two germline ends. Germline values: CDR1 SNHLY, CDR2 FYNNEI. In DNA, the CDR3 is TGTGCCAGCAGTCCTCCCGGGGCCGATACGCAGTATTTT. Translation: CASSPPGADTQYF.

V and J are TRBV28 and TRBJ2-1, with 12 bases identical to TRBD1. V gave up 4 bases and J gave up 8 bases; unmatched junction bases: 9. The germline V gene encodes CDR1 MDHEN and CDR2 SYDVKM. The CDR3 has 16 amino acids. The CDR3 region has the DNA TGTGCCAGCAGTTCTCCAGCGGGACAGGGGGCGGATGAGCAGTTCTTC. Residues: CASSSPAGQGADEQFF.

Only a few counts were recorded for this clone. The rearrangement uses TRBV9 and TRBJ2-3; D uncertain. CDR3 size: 15 residues. Germline V gives CDR1 SGDLS, CDR2 YYNGEE. The V gene lost 0 bases and the J gene lost 1 base, with 9 bases spanning the gap. CDR3 sequence reads: CASSVALVGTDTQYF. CDR3 DNA: TGTGCCAGCAGCGTAGCCCTAGTAGGCACAGATACGCAGTATTTT.

V and J are TRBV5-1 and TRBJ2-7, with 9 bases aligning to TRBD2. The CDR3 sequence is 15 residues long. Germline V gene sequence: CDR1 SGHRS, CDR2 YFSETQ. After removal of 4 bases from V and 2 bases from J, the junction contained 7 bases not matched to a gene. The CDR3 sequence is CASSRGASGTYEQYF. DNA for the CDR3: TGCGCCAGCAGCCGGGGGGCTAGCGGGACCTACGAGCAGTACTTC. Variable domain in full (rest from reference TRBV5-1 and TRBJ2-7): KAGVTQTPRYLIKTRGQQVTLSCSPISGHRSVSWYQQTPGQGLQFLFEYFSETQRNKGNFPGRFSGRQFSNSRSEMNVSTLELGDSALYLCASSRGASGTYEQYFGPGTRLTVT.

V usage is TRBV29-1 and J usage is TRBJ1-2, with TRBD1 identical over 9 bases. CDR3 size: 13 residues. Germline assignment: CDR1 SQVTM and CDR2 ANQGSEA. Unmatched junction bases numbered 8, after V lost 5 bases and J lost 7 bases. CDR3 nucleotide sequence: TGCAGCGTTTTTGGGACAGGGTTTGTTGGCTACACCTTC. This translates into CSVFGTGFVGYTF.

This chain connects TRBV2 to TRBJ2-3, with 7 bases lining up with TRBD2. Germline V gene sequence: CDR1 SNHLY, CDR2 FYNNEI. The V segment lost 6 bases and the J segment 2 bases; nucleotides outside the gene matches: 11. The length of the CDR3 is 16 residues. CDR3 in DNA: TGTGCCAGCAGCGCACGAGGCGGGAGCCCCACAGATACGCAGTATTTT. Protein product: CASSARGGSPTDTQYF.

The chain is built from TRBV19 and TRBJ2-7, with TRBD1 matching over 8 bases. Losses at the gene ends were 4 bases for V and 3 bases for J; bases not matched to a gene: 2. Germline CDR1 LNHDA, CDR2 SQIVND (reference sequence). This CDR3 is 13 amino acids long. In nucleotides, the CDR3 is TGTGCCAGTAGTAGGGACAGGAACTACGAGCAGTACTTC. It is translated as CASSRDRNYEQYF. The whole variable domain, filled in from reference TRBV19 and TRBJ2-7, reads DGGITQSPKYLFRKEGQNVTLSCEQNLNHDAMYWYRQDPGQGLRLIYYSQIVNDFQKGDIAEGYSVSREKKESFPLTVTSAQKNPTAFYLCASSRDRNYEQYFGPGTRLTVT.

J is TRBJ2-2 and V is TRBV14, with a weak D call TRBD1 (5 bases). The ends were cut back, 2 bases at V and 3 bases at J, with 13 bases in the middle. Germline assignment: CDR1 SGHDN and CDR2 FVKESK. The CDR3 loop spans 16 amino acids. CDR3 loop: CASSQRRAIDTGELFF. The CDR3 coding sequence is TGTGCCAGCAGCCAACGCAGGGCGATCGACACCGGGGAGCTGTTTTTT.

The V call is TRBV7-6, the J call TRBJ1-2; maybe TRBD1 (5 bases). The CDR3 runs 13 residues. Looked up from germline, CDR1 is SGHVS and CDR2 is FNYEAQ. Trimming cost V 2 bases and J 4 bases, with 8 bases left between them. CDR3 sequence (DNA): TGTGCCAGCAGCTTAAGCGGGACCTATGGCTACACCTTC. Protein product: CASSLSGTYGYTF.

This clone is labeled as medium-sized (0.01 to 0.1%). This sample also contains other DNA sequences that code for the same CDR3. The chain joins TRBV7-3 to TRBJ2-3; D not resolved. The germline gives CDR1 SGHTA, CDR2 FQGTGA. The V gene lost 4 bases and the J gene lost 0 bases, with 2 bases spanning the gap. The CDR3 spans 12 residues. CDR3 DNA sequence: TGTGCCAGCAGCTCAAGCACAGATACGCAGTATTTT. This sequence encodes CASSSSTDTQYF.

V gene TRBV5-4 combines with J gene TRBJ1-1, with 8 bases aligning to TRBD1. The CDR3 sequence is 14 residues long. Germline CDR1 SGHNT, CDR2 YYREEE (reference sequence). V was clipped by 3 bases and J by 4 bases; unmatched bases: 5. CDR3 DNA sequence: TGTGCCAGCAGCTCATACAGGGGGGGCACTGAAGCTTTCTTT. It yields the protein CASSSYRGGTEAFF.

This sequence joins TRBV7-2 and TRBJ2-1; no firm D call. The CDR3 loop spans 15 amino acids. Germline CDR1 SGHTA, CDR2 FQGNSA. The ends were cut back, 1 base at V and 9 bases at J, with 16 bases in the middle. CDR3 sequence: CASSLDGNLVGEQFF. CDR3 nucleotide sequence: TGTGCCAGCAGCTTAGATGGTAATTTGGTCGGTGAGCAGTTCTTC.

V is TRBV28 and J is TRBJ1-2; 8 bases are shared with TRBD1. This CDR3 has 12 amino acids. V dropped 7 bases and J dropped 4; count of bases not matched to a gene: 2. CDR1 is MDHEN and CDR2 is SYDVKM in the germline V gene. CDR3: CASNRGSYGYTF. CDR3 nucleotide sequence: TGTGCCAGCAACAGGGGGTCCTATGGCTACACCTTC.

This chain's CDR3 is CASSSGQYETQYF. The DNA of the CDR3 is TGTGCCAGCAGTTCAGGACAGTATGAGACCCAGTACTTC. V and J are TRBV5-4 and TRBJ2-5; D possibly corresponds to TRBD1 (6 bases). Germline V gives CDR1 SGHNT, CDR2 YYREEE (reference sequence). Trimming took 5 bases from V and 5 from J, leaving 13 bases between them. CDR3 length equals 13 residues.

This sequence joins TRBV25-1 and TRBJ2-7, with D possibly being TRBD1 (5 bases). Germline V gives CDR1 MGHDK, CDR2 SYGVNS. The CDR3 sequence is 12 residues long. V dropped 4 bases and J dropped 2 bases, with 6 bases sitting between them. The DNA for the CDR3 is TGTGCCAGCAGTGTCAGGGCCTACGAGCAGTACTTC. As protein: CASSVRAYEQYF.

The J gene is TRBJ2-1, the V gene TRBV19, with 11 bases that match TRBD2. The CDR3 totals 15 residues. Germline CDR1 and CDR2: LNHDA and SQIVND (reference sequence). Germline trimming cut 6 bases from V and 6 bases from J; bases unmatched to any gene: 7. CDR3 loop: CASRSNSGRVNEQFF. The CDR3, as DNA: TGTGCCAGTAGGTCCAATAGCGGGAGGGTCAATGAGCAGTTCTTC.

The CDR3 sequence is CASSRTAFGTGELFF. Here the CDR3 DNA reads TGTGCCAGCAGTCGGACCGCCTTTGGCACCGGGGAGCTGTTTTTT. This chain connects TRBV7-3 to TRBJ2-2; D is uncertain. This CDR3 contains 15 residues. The germline CDR1 and CDR2 sequences are SGHTA and FQGTGA. V shed 6 bases and J shed 4 bases, with 15 bases lying between them.

The gene calls are TRBV30 and TRBJ2-7; D is unclear. The germline V gene encodes CDR1 GTSNPN and CDR2 SVGIG (reference sequence). V lost 0 bases and J lost 4, with 7 bases in between. CDR3 length: 12 amino acids. The CDR3 is CAWSVVRYEQYF. The CDR3 DNA reads TGTGCCTGGAGTGTAGTGAGGTACGAGCAGTACTTC.

J is TRBJ2-2 and V is TRBV29-1; D tentatively fits TRBD1 or TRBD2 (5 bases each). The V gene lost 2 bases and the J gene lost 5 bases, with 12 bases spanning the gap. Germline V gives CDR1 SQVTM, CDR2 ANQGSEA. This CDR3 contains 14 residues. CDR3 region: CSVETGRGTGELFF. The CDR3 nucleotides read TGCAGCGTTGAAACGGGACGAGGAACCGGGGAGCTGTTTTTT.

This clone occurred once. The gene calls are TRBV25-1 and TRBJ1-2; weak D call: TRBD1 (6 bases). Germline V gene data show CDR1 as MGHDK and CDR2 as SYGVNS. This CDR3 region has 15 residues. Trimming took 5 bases from V and 2 from J, leaving 15 bases between them. The CDR3 loop reads CASSPGAMGNYGYTF. In DNA form, the CDR3 reads TGTGCCAGCAGTCCGGGGGCAATGGGGAACTATGGCTACACCTTC.

The rearrangement joins TRBV12-2 to TRBJ1-5. TRBV12-2 is classified as a pseudogene. The CDR3 runs to 16 residues. CDR3 sequence reads: CASRLGPGYPDQPQHF. Written as DNA, the CDR3 is TGTGCAAGTCGCTTAGGCCCCGGCTACCCTGATCAGCCCCAGCATTTT.

This clone was seen only once. The V and J genes are TRBV29-1 and TRBJ2-5; TRBD2 matches 7 bases. CDR1 SQVTM and CDR2 ANQGSEA come from the germline V gene. V lost 4 bases and J lost 4; bases outside the gene matches: 3. The CDR3 has 12 amino acids. CDR3 sequence: CSVVAGAETQYF. CDR3 in DNA: TGCAGCGTTGTGGCGGGAGCAGAGACCCAGTACTTC.

This sequence joins TRBV28 and TRBJ1-5; no definite D call. Trimming cost V 7 bases and J 2 bases, with 12 bases left between them. In germline, CDR1 is MDHEN, CDR2 SYDVKM. The CDR3 is 14 amino acids. The CDR3, as DNA: TGTGCCAGCACCCCCGCGGAGGGCAATCAGCCCCAGCATTTT. Translated: CASTPAEGNQPQHF. The full variable domain, completed using reference TRBV28 and TRBJ1-5, is DVKVTQSSRYLVKRTGEKVFLECVQDMDHENMFWYRQDPGLGLRLIYFSYDVKMKEKGDIPEGYSVSREKKERFSLILESASTNQTSMYLCASTPAEGNQPQHFGDGTRLSIL.

This chain uses TRBV10-3 with TRBJ1-4; TRBD1 aligns across 9 bases. V gave up 0 bases and J gave up 8 bases; unmatched junction bases: 4. The V gene's germline CDR1 is ENHRY and CDR2 SYGVKD. The CDR3 is 15 amino acids. The chain's CDR3 is CAISESDRGKEKLFF. The CDR3 region has the DNA TGTGCCATCAGTGAGTCGGACAGGGGAAAGGAAAAACTGTTTTTT.

V and J are TRBV27 and TRBJ2-1; TRBD1 matches 12 bases. The germline CDR1 and CDR2 sequences are MNHEY and SMNVEV (reference sequence). V lost 9 bases, J lost 8 bases, and 14 bases stayed unmatched. The CDR3 consists of 16 residues. The CDR3 DNA reads as TGTGCCAGTAAAAGAAAACCGGGACAGGGGGCCTATGAGCAGTTCTTC. This gives the protein CASKRKPGQGAYEQFF.

The genes are TRBV27 and TRBJ2-7; 10 positions agree with TRBD1. Trimming removed 3 bases from V and 5 bases from J; junction bases left unmatched: 4. The CDR3 has 14 amino acids. Germline-derived CDR1 and CDR2 are MNHEY and SMNVEV (reference sequence). The CDR3 loop is CASSFFGTGDEQYF. DNA of the CDR3: TGTGCCAGCAGTTTTTTTGGGACAGGGGACGAGCAGTACTTC.

This chain joins TRBV2 and TRBJ2-1, with TRBD1 matching over 8 bases. The V gene's germline CDR1 is SNHLY and CDR2 FYNNEI. V lost 3 bases, J lost 11 bases, and 3 bases stayed unmatched. This CDR3 has 12 residues. Here the CDR3 DNA reads TGTGCCAGCAGTGACGGGACAGGCCAGCAGTTCTTC. Translating it yields CASSDGTGQQFF.